This T cell receptor (beta chain) was captured by sequencing in a study of blood T cells in healthy people across ages. Germline lookup yields CDR1 LGHDT and CDR2 YNNKEL (reference sequence). This CDR3 has 17 residues. The V gene end was trimmed by 4 bases and the J gene end by 4 bases; junction bases not matched to a gene: 13. Broader study findings: Because sorting was not performed, PBMCs prevented conclusive naive versus antigen-experienced comparison.

A second PCR, run for roughly 7 to 12 cycles, used a sample-barcoded 5' primer plus a J-beta primer mix. Every cDNA molecule carried a tag from a template-switch adaptor bearing 12 random nucleotides. TCRdb fed the 5' RACE reads into MiXCR, producing one record per CDR3 protein. The sample yields roughly 1.7 million distinct CDR3 sequences, about 35% seen once. As concerns this clonotype: Antigen: not known.

The source material was blood. The V and J genes are TRBV3-1 and TRBJ2-1, with 7 bases identical to TRBD2. This clonotype was sampled from a woman under 40 in good health. The CDR3: CASSRAGLAVPYNEQFF. CDR3 nucleotide sequence: TGTGCCAGCAGCCGAGCGGGGTTAGCAGTTCCTTACAATGAGCAGTTCTTC.